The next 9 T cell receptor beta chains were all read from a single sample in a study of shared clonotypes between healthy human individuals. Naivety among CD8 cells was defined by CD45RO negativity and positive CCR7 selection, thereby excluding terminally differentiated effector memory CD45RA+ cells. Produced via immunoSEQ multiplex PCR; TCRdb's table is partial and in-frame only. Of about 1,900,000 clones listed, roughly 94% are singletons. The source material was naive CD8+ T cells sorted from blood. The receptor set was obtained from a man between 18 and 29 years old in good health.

DNA for the CDR3: TGTGCCAGCAGCTTAGAGGCCGGGGATTACTATGGCTACACCTTC. Amino acid sequence: CASSLEAGDYYGYTF. The genes are TRBV7-2 and TRBJ1-2; D is undetermined. The germline V gene encodes CDR1 SGHTA and CDR2 FQGNSA. The CDR3 covers 15 residues. Trimming took 1 base from V and 3 from J, leaving 12 bases between them.

CDR3 nucleotide sequence: TGCGCCAGCAGCTTGGACGGGTATAGGGCCGAAAGTGGTTCACCCCTCCACTTT. Its translation: CASSLDGYRAESGSPLHF. The chain carries TRBV5-1 and TRBJ1-6, with D uncertain. CDR1 is SGHRS, CDR2 YFSETQ, per germline. Trimming pared 0 bases from V and 9 bases from J, leaving 22 bases between. This CDR3 contains 18 residues.

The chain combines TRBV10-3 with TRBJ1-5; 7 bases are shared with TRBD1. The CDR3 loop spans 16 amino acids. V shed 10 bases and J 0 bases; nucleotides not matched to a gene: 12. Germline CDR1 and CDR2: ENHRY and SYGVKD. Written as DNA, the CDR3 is TGTGCCACCAGGACAGGTGGAAACGGTAGCAATCAGCCCCAGCATTTT. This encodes CATRTGGNGSNQPQHF.

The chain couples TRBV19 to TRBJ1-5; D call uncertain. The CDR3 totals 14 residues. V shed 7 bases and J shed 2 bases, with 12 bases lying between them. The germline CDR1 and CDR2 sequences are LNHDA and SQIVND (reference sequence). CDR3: CASKKVYGNQPQHF. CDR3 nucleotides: TGTGCCAGTAAAAAGGTTTATGGCAATCAGCCCCAGCATTTT.

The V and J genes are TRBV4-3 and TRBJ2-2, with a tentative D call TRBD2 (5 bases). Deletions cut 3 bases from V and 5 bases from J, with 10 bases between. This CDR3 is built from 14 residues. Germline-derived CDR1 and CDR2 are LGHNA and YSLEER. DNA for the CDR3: TGCGCCAGCAGCCAGTTCCGAGGGACCGGGGAGCTGTTTTTT. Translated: CASSQFRGTGELFF.

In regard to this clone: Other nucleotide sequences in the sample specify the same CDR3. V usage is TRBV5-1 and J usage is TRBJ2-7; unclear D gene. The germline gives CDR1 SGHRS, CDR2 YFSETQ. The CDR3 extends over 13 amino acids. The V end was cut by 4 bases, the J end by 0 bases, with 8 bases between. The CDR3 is CASSPDTSYEQYF. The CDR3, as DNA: TGCGCCAGCAGCCCGGATACCTCCTACGAGCAGTACTTC.

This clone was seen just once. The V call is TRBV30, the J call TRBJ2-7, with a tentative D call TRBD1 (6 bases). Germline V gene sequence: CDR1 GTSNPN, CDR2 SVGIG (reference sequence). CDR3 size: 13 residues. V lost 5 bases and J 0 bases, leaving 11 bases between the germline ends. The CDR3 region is CAWGLGGSYEQYF. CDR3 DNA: TGTGCCTGGGGATTAGGGGGCTCCTACGAGCAGTACTTC. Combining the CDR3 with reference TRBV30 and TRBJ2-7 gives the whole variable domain SQTIHQWPATLVQPVGSPLSLECTVEGTSNPNLYWYRQAAGRGLQLLFYSVGIGQISSEVPQNLSASRPQDRQFILSSKKLLLSDSGFYLCAWGLGGSYEQYFGPGTRLTVT.

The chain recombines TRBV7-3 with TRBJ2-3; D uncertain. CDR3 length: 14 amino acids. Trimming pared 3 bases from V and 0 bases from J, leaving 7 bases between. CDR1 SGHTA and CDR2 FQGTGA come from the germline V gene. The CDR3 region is CASSFGYSTDTQYF. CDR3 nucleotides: TGTGCCAGCAGCTTCGGCTATAGCACAGATACGCAGTATTTT. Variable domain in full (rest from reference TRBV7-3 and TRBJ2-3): GAGVSQTPSNKVTEKGKYVELRCDPISGHTALYWYRQSLGQGPEFLIYFQGTGAADDSGLPNDRFFAVRPEGSVSTLKIQRTERGDSAVYLCASSFGYSTDTQYFGPGTRLTVL.

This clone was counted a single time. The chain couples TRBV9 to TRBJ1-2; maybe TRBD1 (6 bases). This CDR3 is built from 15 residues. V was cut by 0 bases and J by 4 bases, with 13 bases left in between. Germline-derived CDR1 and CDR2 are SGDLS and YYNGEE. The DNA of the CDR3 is TGTGCCAGCAGCGTAGGGTACAGGGAATTCTATGGCTACACCTTC. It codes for CASSVGYREFYGYTF.